Presented here are 21 T cell receptor beta chains from one specimen sequenced in a study of T cell responses to AZD1222 COVID-19 vaccine. Assay used: immunoSEQ multiplex PCR; TCRdb lists only in-frame clones, some missing. The table shows some 170,000 clones, with roughly 92% occurring only once. This specimen was peripheral blood, taken 28 days after the second AZD1222 dose. The receptors shown here come from an adult who received the AZD1222 COVID-19 vaccine.

This clone has only one observation. This CDR3 reads CASSPGQYYNEQFF. The CDR3 DNA follows: TGTGCCAGCTCCCCGGGACAGTACTACAATGAGCAGTTCTTC. The J gene is TRBJ2-1, the V gene TRBV18; TRBD1 agrees at 7 bases. Germline CDR1 reads KGHSH; CDR2 reads LQKENI. J was trimmed by 3 bases and V by 6 bases; bases with no gene match: 5. This CDR3 has 14 amino acids.

The V and J genes are TRBV11-3 and TRBJ2-5; tentatively, D is TRBD1 (6 bases). Trimming removed 5 bases from V and 5 bases from J, with 12 bases in between. Germline assignment: CDR1 SGHNT and CDR2 YENEEA. This CDR3 contains 13 residues. The CDR3, as DNA: TGTGCCAGCAGCCTACAGGGTGGTGAGACCCAGTACTTC. This encodes CASSLQGGETQYF. The whole variable domain, filled in from reference TRBV11-3 and TRBJ2-5, reads EAGVVQSPRYKIIEKKQPVAFWCNPISGHNTLYWYLQNLGQGPELLIRYENEEAVDDSQLPKDRFSAERLKGVDSTLKIQPAELGDSAVYLCASSLQGGETQYFGPGTRLLVL.

This sequence joins TRBV29-1 and TRBJ2-2; weak D call: TRBD2 (6 bases). The germline V and J ends were trimmed by 3 bases and 5 bases, with 13 bases remaining between them. Looked up from germline, CDR1 is SQVTM and CDR2 is ANQGSEA. CDR3 length: 14 residues. The CDR3 bases are TGCAGCGTTGAGGGGCGGGGTTTTACCGGGGAGCTGTTTTTT. As protein: CSVEGRGFTGELFF.

This chain links TRBV12-3 or TRBV12-4 with TRBJ1-5; unclear D gene. The CDR3 runs 13 residues. V was cut by 3 bases and J by 5 bases, with 8 bases left in between. CDR3 bases: TGTGCCAGCAGTTTGATGGTGGATCAGCCCCAGCATTTT. Translating gives CASSLMVDQPQHF.

V is TRBV15 and J is TRBJ2-3, with 14 bases fitting TRBD2. The V gene's germline CDR1 is LNHNV and CDR2 YYDKDF (reference sequence). The CDR3 sequence is 21 residues long. The junction had 17 bases not matched to a gene; V was cut back by 2 bases and J by 4 bases. The CDR3 coding sequence is TGTGCCACCAGCAGATACCCTCCCGGGGGAAGGGGACTAGCGGGGGCAGATACGCAGTATTTT. Translation: CATSRYPPGGRGLAGADTQYF.

Only one count was recorded for this clone. V and J are TRBV24-1 and TRBJ2-7, with D perhaps TRBD1 (6 bases). This CDR3 spans 14 amino acids. In germline, CDR1 is KGHDR, CDR2 SFDVKD. Trimming shortened V by 12 bases and J by 3 bases, and 20 bases separated the two germline ends. CDR3 DNA sequence: TGTGCCCCGCAGGCCGACAGGAACCTCTACGAGCAGTACTTC. Residues: CAPQADRNLYEQYF.

This clone has only a few counts. V and J are TRBV6-4 and TRBJ2-7, with no clear D. Trimming took off 9 bases at V and 2 bases at J, with 2 bases between the two ends. CDR3 length: 9 residues. In germline, CDR1 is MRHNA, CDR2 SNTAGT. CDR3 loop: CARPYEQYF. DNA for the CDR3: TGTGCCAGACCCTACGAGCAGTACTTC.

V and J are TRBV7-2 and TRBJ1-2, with D hard to call. The V end lost 5 bases, the J end lost 4 bases, and 14 bases lay between the germline ends. This CDR3 region has 14 residues. CDR1 SGHTA and CDR2 FQGNSA come from the germline V gene. CDR3 sequence: CASSPRPALYGYTF. CDR3 bases: TGTGCCAGCAGCCCCCGCCCGGCACTCTATGGCTACACCTTC.

The chain couples TRBV4-1 to TRBJ2-7; unclear D gene. The germline V and J ends were trimmed by 1 base and 5 bases, with 6 bases remaining between them. The CDR3 spans 12 residues. Germline CDR1 MGHRA, CDR2 YSYEKL. The CDR3, as DNA: TGCGCCAGCAGCCAAGGTCGGGACGAGCAGTACTTC. Its translation: CASSQGRDEQYF.

This clone was counted a single time. The rearrangement links TRBV7-3 to TRBJ2-7; D is ambiguous. The CDR3 runs to 14 residues. V gave up 3 bases and J gave up 3 bases, with 12 bases separating them. Per the germline V gene, CDR1 is SGHTA and CDR2 is FQGTGA. The CDR3 reads CASSLYGTDYEQYF. In nucleotides, the CDR3 is TGTGCCAGCAGCTTGTATGGCACGGACTACGAGCAGTACTTC.

The chain joins TRBV12-3 or TRBV12-4 to TRBJ2-7; possibly TRBD1 for D (5 bases). V was clipped by 3 bases and J by 3 bases, with 9 bases between them. This CDR3 comprises 13 residues. The CDR3 coding sequence is TGTGCCAGCAGTTTCCAGGGATACTACGAGCAGTACTTC. It codes for CASSFQGYYEQYF.

This chain uses TRBV7-9 with TRBJ2-5, with a weak D call TRBD2 (6 bases). Germline V gene data show CDR1 as SEHNR and CDR2 as FQNEAQ (reference sequence). The CDR3 is 14 residues long. The ends were cut back, 3 bases at V and 5 bases at J, with 13 bases in the middle. In nucleotides, the CDR3 is TGTGCCAGCAGCTTCCGGACTAATTCTGAGACCCAGTACTTC. It is translated as CASSFRTNSETQYF.

V usage is TRBV2 and J usage is TRBJ2-1; D uncertain. The V end was cut by 0 bases, the J end by 10 bases, with 16 bases between. This CDR3 has 15 residues. Germline-derived CDR1 and CDR2 are SNHLY and FYNNEI. DNA of the CDR3: TGTGCCAGCAGTGAAGCCGGCAGGTCGGGCCTGGAGCAGTTCTTC. Translation gives CASSEAGRSGLEQFF.

As to this clone: This sample also contains other DNA sequences that code for the same CDR3. The chain has TRBV30 and TRBJ2-6; D unresolved. CDR1 GTSNPN and CDR2 SVGIG come from the germline V gene (reference sequence). V lost 0 bases and J 0 bases, leaving 6 bases between the germline ends. This CDR3 comprises 15 residues. The CDR3 sequence: CAWSVNPSGANVLTF. The CDR3 DNA reads TGTGCCTGGAGTGTTAACCCCTCTGGGGCCAACGTCCTGACTTTC.

This sequence joins TRBV24-1 and TRBJ2-2; D is unclear. The CDR3 runs 14 residues. Trimming took 0 bases from V and 6 from J, leaving 7 bases between them. Germline CDR1 KGHDR, CDR2 SFDVKD. CDR3 sequence: CATSDLRYPGELFF. For the CDR3, the DNA is TGTGCCACCAGTGATTTGAGGTACCCCGGGGAGCTGTTTTTT.

The rearrangement joins TRBV6-5 to TRBJ2-5; 8 nucleotides align to TRBD2. Unmatched junction bases numbered 5, after V lost 0 bases and J lost 2 bases. Germline V CDR1 and CDR2: MNHEY, SVGAGI. CDR3 length: 16 amino acids. DNA for the CDR3: TGTGCCAGCAGTTACTCGTGGCGGGGGGTACAAGAGACCCAGTACTTC. Its protein is CASSYSWRGVQETQYF.

V and J are TRBV3-1 (or the pseudogene TRBV3-2) and TRBJ1-2; TRBD1 might be the D (6 bases). CDR1 LGHDT and CDR2 YNNKEL come from the germline V gene (reference sequence). V was trimmed by 2 bases and J by 8 bases, leaving 18 bases between them. The CDR3 totals 15 residues. The DNA of the CDR3 is TGTGCCAGCAGCCAAAACCCGGGGGGGCGCCAAGGCTACACCTTC. Encoded protein: CASSQNPGGRQGYTF.

V usage is TRBV2 and J usage is TRBJ2-7; 12 nucleotides line up with TRBD2. Germline V gene lookup returns CDR1 SNHLY and CDR2 FYNNEI. The CDR3 has 17 residues. Trimming took 8 bases from V and 3 from J; bases not matched to a gene: 14. The CDR3 sequence: CASGAGIGLAGNYEQYF. DNA of the CDR3: TGTGCCAGCGGGGCAGGGATCGGACTAGCGGGGAACTACGAGCAGTACTTC.

This clone was recorded once. V usage is TRBV5-1 and J usage is TRBJ1-5, with D uncertain. Looked up from germline, CDR1 is SGHRS and CDR2 is YFSETQ. V was clipped by 0 bases and J by 0 bases, with 7 bases between them. The CDR3 has 15 residues. The CDR3 here is CASSLGDYSNQPQHF. The CDR3 DNA is TGCGCCAGCAGCTTGGGGGATTATAGCAATCAGCCCCAGCATTTT.

For the CDR3, the DNA is TGTGCCAGCAGCTACAGGGGTCTCTACGAGCAGTACTTC. Translated: CASSYRGLYEQYF. The chain is built from TRBV7-8 and TRBJ2-7, with 7 bases matching TRBD1. CDR1 and CDR2 from the germline V gene are SGHVS and FQNEAQ. V trimming: 4 bases; J trimming: 3 bases; junction bases outside the gene matches: 3. This CDR3 comprises 13 residues.

CDR3 protein: CASSRTGPNQPQHF. DNA of the CDR3: TGTGCCAGCAGCCGGACAGGGCCCAATCAGCCCCAGCATTTT. The chain joins TRBV3-1 (or the pseudogene TRBV3-2) to TRBJ1-5; 8 positions match TRBD1. Per the germline V gene, CDR1 is LGHDT and CDR2 is YNNKEL (reference sequence). Germline trimming cut 4 bases from V and 3 bases from J; bases unmatched to any gene: 2. The CDR3 is 14 amino acids.